The clone carrying this T cell receptor beta chain was detected a few times. The antigen is unknown. The entry originates in a study of T cell repertoires in cytomegalovirus infection. Study background: Selected CMV epitopes included recently identified HLA-C-restricted ones as well as well-studied HLA-B-restricted ones. CMV infection plus the matching HLA type was flagged by public TCR beta signatures.

TCRdb fed the reads into MiXCR, producing one record per CDR3 protein. The sample includes hundreds of thousands of distinct CDR3 sequences, around a third of them seen just once. The receptor's source is a human donor in good health (CMV status not recorded). Some clones in this sample may be carry-over from other donors' samples. Sequences were derived from cultured PBMCs, sampled from culture after CMV antigen stimulation.

Written as DNA, the CDR3 is TGTGCCAGCAGTCCCCCGGGACCCAGGGGGGCCACAGATACGCAGTATTTT. This encodes CASSPPGPRGATDTQYF. J is TRBJ2-3 and V is TRBV6-2 or TRBV6-3, with D perhaps TRBD1 (7 bases). This CDR3 is built from 17 residues. Deletions cut 5 bases from V and 2 bases from J, with 20 bases between. Germline values: CDR1 MNHEY, CDR2 SVGEGT.